This is a list of T cell receptor beta chains from one sample in a study of blood T cell repertoires in COVID-19. Sequenced by immunoSEQ multiplex PCR; TCRdb stores in-frame clones only, minus some. The repertoire holds some 200,000 clones, roughly four fifths seen once, with about 6.9% in the top ten. The sequenced sample consisted of peripheral blood. These receptors all stem from a human donor with acute or convalescent COVID-19. The donor label of this sample is uncertain. The CDR3 runs from the conserved cysteine through the conserved F or W. A D gene is named only where the DNA matches it firmly. Clone size is given for some rows only: seen once, a few or many times, or a class if the clone is expanded.

NA,TRBJ1-5,TRBV6-5,TRBD1,TGTGCCAGCAGTTCGACAGGGGGCGGAGGTCAGCCCCAGCATTTT,CASSSTGGGGQPQHF
NA,TRBJ1-2,TRBV18,NA,TGTGCCAGCTCACCACAAACAGGGTCCGGGAGGTCCGGTGGCTACACCTTC,CASSPQTGSGRSGGYTF
NA,TRBJ1-3,TRBV28,NA,TGTGCCAGCAGTCTTTACCGACAGTTGAGCTCTGGAAACACCATATATTTT,CASSLYRQLSSGNTIYF
NA,TRBJ1-4,TRBV5-1,NA,TGCGCCAGCAGCTCCGGTAGTACTAATGAAAAACTGTTTTTT,CASSSGSTNEKLFF
once,TRBJ2-7,TRBV6-1,TRBD1,TGTGCCAGCAGTGGGGGGACCTCTTCAGGGGGTTTAATTAGCTCGTACGAGCAGTACTTC,CASSGGTSSGGLISSYEQYF
NA,TRBJ1-2,TRBV9,TRBD1,TGTGCCAGCAGCGCCCGGGACAGGGGGAACTATGGCTACACCTTC,CASSARDRGNYGYTF
once,TRBJ2-1,TRBV5-1,NA,TGCGCCAGCAGCAGGGGCGGGACAGAGAACAATGAGCAGTTCTTC,CASSRGGTENNEQFF
NA,TRBJ2-7,TRBV5-1,TRBD1,TGCGCCAGCAGCTCGCGGGGGCCGGGACAGGGGGACAACGAGCAGTACTTC,CASSSRGPGQGDNEQYF
NA,TRBJ1-2,TRBV28,NA,TGTGCCAGCAGTTTCCCAGGGGCCTATGGCTACACCTTC,CASSFPGAYGYTF
NA,TRBJ1-5,TRBV19,TRBD1,TGTGCCAGTAGTAACGAGGCCAGGGGGCTGCTCGATCAGCCCCAGCATTTT,CASSNEARGLLDQPQHF
NA,TRBJ1-1,TRBV7-9,NA,TGTGCCAGCAGCCCGACCCGACACCGCGAAGACATGAACACTGAAGCTTTCTTT,CASSPTRHREDMNTEAFF
NA,TRBJ1-1,TRBV6-5,NA,TGTGCCAGCACCGCCGGGGGAGGCTATGCTTTCTTT,CASTAGGGYAFF
once,TRBJ2-3,TRBV18,NA,TGTGCCAGCTCAGAGGTTAGGGATACGCAGTATTTT,CASSEVRDTQYF
NA,TRBJ2-1,TRBV18,NA,TGTGCCAGCTCACCGGACCAGGGCTCCTACAATGAGCAGTTCTTC,CASSPDQGSYNEQFF
NA,TRBJ2-1,TRBV21-1,NA,TGTGCCAGCAGCAGAGGGGGTTTACTATACAATGAGCAGTTCTTC,CASSRGGLLYNEQFF
NA,TRBJ2-2,TRBV25-1,TRBD1,TGTGCCAGCAGTGAGGCAACAGGGGTAGGAACCGGGGAGCTGTTTTTT,CASSEATGVGTGELFF
NA,TRBJ1-5,TRBV6-5,NA,TGTGCCAGCAGCCCCGTGGCCTTCGGGTATCAGCCCCAGCATTTT,CASSPVAFGYQPQHF
once,TRBJ1-5,TRBV10-3,TRBD1,TGTGCCACAGGGTCGGACAGGGGAAGAATCAATCAGCCCCAGCATTTT,CATGSDRGRINQPQHF
NA,TRBJ1-4,TRBV15,TRBD1,TGTGCCACCAGCGGGGACAGGGGGATCGGAAAACTGTTTTTT,CATSGDRGIGKLFF
once,TRBJ2-3,TRBV4-3,TRBD1,TGCGCCAGCAGCCAAGAGACAGGGTCTGGTACGCAGTATTTT,CASSQETGSGTQYF
NA,TRBJ1-1,TRBV2,NA,TGTGCCACCGCCTCAACCAGGGACACTGAAGCTTTCTTT,CATASTRDTEAFF
NA,TRBJ1-6,TRBV5-1,NA,TGCGCCAGCAGTAGGGGGTCTGGGGATGCCGGTTCACCCCTCCACTTT,CASSRGSGDAGSPLHF
NA,TRBJ2-5,TRBV7-2,NA,TGTGCCAGCAGCCCCCGAGCCCCGAGGGAGACCCAGTACTTC,CASSPRAPRETQYF
NA,TRBJ1-3,TRBV27,NA,TGTGCCAGCAGTTTAGGAGGGCCTGGAAACACCATATATTTT,CASSLGGPGNTIYF
NA,TRBJ2-3,TRBV30,TRBD1,TGTGCCTGGAGTCCCCGACAGGGGTCAACAGATACGCAGTATTTT,CAWSPRQGSTDTQYF
NA,TRBJ2-7,TRBV5-1,TRBD2,TGCGCCAGCAGCTTGGCTAGCGGGAGTTCGTCCGAGCAGTACTTC,CASSLASGSSSEQYF
NA,TRBJ1-5,TRBV7-9,TRBD1,TGTGCCAGCAGCAGAGGGGACAGCGTCCTGGCTGGCAAGCCCCAGCATTTT,CASSRGDSVLAGKPQHF
NA,TRBJ1-4,TRBV5-5,NA,TGTGCCAGCAGGGAGAGCAGTTCAACTAATGAAAAACTGTTTTTT,CASRESSSTNEKLFF
NA,TRBJ1-2,TRBV2,TRBD1,TGTGCCAGCAGTGGTTTGCTGGGACAGGGGGCTGAGGGCTACACCTTC,CASSGLLGQGAEGYTF
once,TRBJ1-5,TRBV14,NA,TGTGCCAGCAGTATTACAGGGAACGAGCCCCAGCATTTT,CASSITGNEPQHF
NA,TRBJ2-7,TRBV7-9,TRBD2,TGTGCCAGCAGCTTAGTAAGGAGTGGGGTGGGACTAGACTACGAGCAGTACTTC,CASSLVRSGVGLDYEQYF
NA,TRBJ2-7,TRBV7-9,NA,TGTGCCAGCACCAAAAGTTTAGGGAGATGGAACGAGCAGTACTTC,CASTKSLGRWNEQYF
NA,TRBJ2-7,TRBV10-3,TRBD2,TGTGCCATCAGTGGTAGCGGGAGTGGCGAGCAGTACTTC,CAISGSGSGEQYF
NA,TRBJ1-4,TRBV18,NA,TGTGCCAGCTCACCACAAACAGGGTACAATGAAAAACTGTTTTTT,CASSPQTGYNEKLFF
NA,TRBJ2-1,TRBV7-3,TRBD2,TGTGCCAGCAGCTCTCCCGGGACTAGTAGCAATGAGCAGTTCTTC,CASSSPGTSSNEQFF
NA,TRBJ2-7,TRBV5-1,NA,TGCGCCAGCAGCTTGGGACAGGGAGGGCAGTACTTC,CASSLGQGGQYF
NA,TRBJ2-7,TRBV15,NA,TGTGCCACCAGCGGAGGCACAGGGTGGATCTACGAGCAGTACTTC,CATSGGTGWIYEQYF